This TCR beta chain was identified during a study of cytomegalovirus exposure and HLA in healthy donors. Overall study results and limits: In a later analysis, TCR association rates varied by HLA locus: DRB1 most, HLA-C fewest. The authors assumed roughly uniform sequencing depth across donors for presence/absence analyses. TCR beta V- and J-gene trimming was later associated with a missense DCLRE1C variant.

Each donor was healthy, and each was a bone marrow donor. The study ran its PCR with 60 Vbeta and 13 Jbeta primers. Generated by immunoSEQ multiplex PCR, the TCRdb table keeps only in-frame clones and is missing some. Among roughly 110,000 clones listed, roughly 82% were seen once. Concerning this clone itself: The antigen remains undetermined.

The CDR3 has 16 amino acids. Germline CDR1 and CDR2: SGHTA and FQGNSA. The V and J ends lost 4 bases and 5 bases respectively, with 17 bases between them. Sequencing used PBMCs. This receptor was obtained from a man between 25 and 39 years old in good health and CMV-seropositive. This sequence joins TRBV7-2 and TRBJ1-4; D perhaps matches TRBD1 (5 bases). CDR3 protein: CASSSTNRLLNEKLFF. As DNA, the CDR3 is TGTGCCAGCAGCTCTACTAACAGGCTACTGAATGAAAAACTGTTTTTT.